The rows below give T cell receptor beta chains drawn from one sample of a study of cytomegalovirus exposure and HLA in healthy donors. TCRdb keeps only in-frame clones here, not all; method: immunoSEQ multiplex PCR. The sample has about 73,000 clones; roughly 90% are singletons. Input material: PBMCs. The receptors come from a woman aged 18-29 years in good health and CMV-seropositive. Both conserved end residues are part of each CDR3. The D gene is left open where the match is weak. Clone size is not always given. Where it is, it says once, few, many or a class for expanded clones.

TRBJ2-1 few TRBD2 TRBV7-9 CASSLREGDEQFF TGTGCCAGCAGCTTAAGGGAGGGCGATGAGCAGTTCTTC
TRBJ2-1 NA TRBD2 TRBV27 CASSLGLADYNEQFF TGTGCCAGCAGTTTGGGACTAGCGGACTACAATGAGCAGTTCTTC
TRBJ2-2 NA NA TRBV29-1 CSVVRGLTGELFF TGCAGCGTTGTAAGGGGACTCACCGGGGAGCTGTTTTTT
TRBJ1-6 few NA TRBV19 CASSNDRNSPLHF TGTGCCAGTAGTAATGACAGAAATTCACCCCTCCACTTT
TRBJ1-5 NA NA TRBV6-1 CAGTIKRQPQHF TGTGCCGGAACAATTAAGCGTCAGCCCCAGCATTTT
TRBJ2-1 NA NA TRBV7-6 CASSLASVEGINEQFF TGTGCCAGCAGCTTAGCCTCAGTTGAGGGAATTAATGAGCAGTTCTTC
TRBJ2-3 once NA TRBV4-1 CASSMRSDTQYF TGCGCCAGCAGTATGAGGTCCGATACGCAGTATTTT
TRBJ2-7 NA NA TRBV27 CASSLSPVREQYF TGTGCCAGCAGTTTGTCCCCGGTGCGCGAGCAGTACTTC
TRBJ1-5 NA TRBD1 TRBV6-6 CASRTGQGLEPQHF TGTGCCAGCAGAACGGGACAGGGGTTGGAGCCCCAGCATTTT
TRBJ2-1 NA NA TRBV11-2 CASSFMSGPGERRFF TGTGCCAGCAGCTTCATGAGCGGGCCTGGAGAGAGGCGGTTCTTC
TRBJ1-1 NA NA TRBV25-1 CASSEYREVNTEAFF TGTGCCAGCAGTGAATATAGAGAGGTGAACACTGAAGCTTTCTTT
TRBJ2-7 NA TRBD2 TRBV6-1 CASSVDSGGAYEQYF TGTGCCAGCAGTGTTGATAGCGGGGGCGCCTACGAGCAGTACTTC
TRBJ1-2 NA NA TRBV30 CAWSVRGTRGDGYTF TGTGCCTGGAGTGTACGGGGGACGCGGGGGGATGGCTACACCTTC
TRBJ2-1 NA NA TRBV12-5 CASGLSGATFPYNEQFF TGTGCTAGTGGCCTATCAGGGGCGACCTTTCCCTACAATGAGCAGTTCTTC
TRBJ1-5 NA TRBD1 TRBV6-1 CASYKGALGNQPQHF TGTGCCAGCTATAAGGGGGCGCTCGGCAATCAGCCCCAGCATTTT
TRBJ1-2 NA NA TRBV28 CASGDGSARDNYGYTF TGTGCCAGCGGGGATGGATCGGCACGGGATAACTATGGCTACACCTTC
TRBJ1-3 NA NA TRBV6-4 CASSDVGLSGNTIYF TGTGCCAGCAGTGACGTGGGCCTCTCTGGAAACACCATATATTTT
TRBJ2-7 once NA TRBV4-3 CASSQRIDSVVYEQYF TGCGCCAGCAGCCAACGAATTGACAGTGTTGTCTACGAGCAGTACTTC
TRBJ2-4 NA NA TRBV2 CASSEEAGRENIQYF TGTGCCAGCAGTGAAGAGGCGGGTAGGGAAAACATTCAGTACTTC
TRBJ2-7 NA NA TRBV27 CASSFQRRGYEQYF TGTGCCAGCAGTTTCCAAAGGCGGGGATACGAGCAGTACTTC
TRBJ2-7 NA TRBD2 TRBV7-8 CASSPPGLAGGEQYF TGTGCCAGCAGCCCCCCTGGACTAGCGGGAGGAGAGCAGTACTTC
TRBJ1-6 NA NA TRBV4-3 CASSQDRRGPDSPLHF TGCGCCAGCAGCCAAGATCGAAGGGGCCCCGATTCACCCCTCCACTTT
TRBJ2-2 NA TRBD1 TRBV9 CASSEQGYDRELFF TGTGCCAGCAGCGAACAGGGGTACGACCGGGAGCTGTTTTTT
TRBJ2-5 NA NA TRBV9 CASSVFGNTQETQYF TGTGCCAGCAGCGTATTCGGGAACACACAAGAGACCCAGTACTTC
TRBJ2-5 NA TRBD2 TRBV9 CASSSRWGGETQYF TGTGCCAGCAGCTCTAGGTGGGGGGGAGAGACCCAGTACTTC
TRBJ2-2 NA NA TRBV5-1 CASSPEAGTNTGELFF TGCGCCAGCAGTCCGGAAGCAGGGACGAACACCGGGGAGCTGTTTTTT
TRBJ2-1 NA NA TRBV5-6 CASSRFDSSHFNEQFF TGTGCCAGCAGCCGATTCGATTCATCGCACTTCAATGAGCAGTTCTTC
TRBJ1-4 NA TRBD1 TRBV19 CASSPSRTGVSEKLFF TGTGCCAGTAGCCCGTCGAGGACAGGGGTTAGCGAAAAACTGTTTTTT
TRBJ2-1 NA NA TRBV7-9 CASSLAGASGEQFF TGTGCCAGCAGCTTAGCGGGAGCTTCGGGTGAGCAGTTCTTC
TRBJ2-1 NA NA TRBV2 CASSEYGLRRTKHNEQFF TGTGCCAGCAGTGAGTACGGTCTGCGGCGTACTAAACACAATGAGCAGTTCTTC
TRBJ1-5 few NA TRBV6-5 CASSYSGASNQPQHF TGTGCCAGCAGTTACTCGGGGGCGAGCAATCAGCCCCAGCATTTT
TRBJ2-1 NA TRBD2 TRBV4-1 CASSRGLTNEQFF TGCGCCAGCAGCCGGGGACTAACGAATGAGCAGTTCTTC
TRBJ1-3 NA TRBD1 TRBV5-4 CASSLTGAGNTIYF TGTGCCAGCAGCCTGACAGGGGCCGGAAACACCATATATTTT
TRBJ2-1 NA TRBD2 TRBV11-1 CASSLSGGPGNEQFF TGTGCCAGCAGCTTAAGCGGGGGGCCGGGTAATGAGCAGTTCTTC
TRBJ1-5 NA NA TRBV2 CASRLQRNSNQPQHF TGTGCCAGCAGACTCCAGAGGAATAGCAATCAGCCCCAGCATTTT
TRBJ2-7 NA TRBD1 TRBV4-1 CASSNMGTGWTHEQYF TGCGCCAGCAGCAACATGGGGACAGGGTGGACCCACGAGCAGTACTTC
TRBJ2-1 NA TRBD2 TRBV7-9 CASGRAGGPNNEQFF TGTGCCAGTGGCAGGGCGGGGGGGCCTAACAATGAGCAGTTCTTC
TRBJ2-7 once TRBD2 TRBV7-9 CASSSFSLVGREGGHEQYF TGTGCCAGCAGCTCCTTTTCGTTGGTTGGACGGGAGGGCGGTCACGAGCAGTACTTC
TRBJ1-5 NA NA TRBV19 CARGGSNQPQHF TGTGCCAGGGGAGGTAGCAATCAGCCCCAGCATTTT
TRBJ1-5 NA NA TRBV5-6 CASSLGQGPSQPQHF TGTGCCAGCAGCTTGGGGCAGGGGCCAAGTCAGCCCCAGCATTTT
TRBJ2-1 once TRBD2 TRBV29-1 CSVERGRAGGFYNEQFF TGCAGCGTTGAAAGGGGTAGAGCGGGAGGGTTCTACAATGAGCAGTTCTTC
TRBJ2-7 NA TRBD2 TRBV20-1 CSAWGGEQYF TGCAGTGCTTGGGGGGGCGAGCAGTACTTC
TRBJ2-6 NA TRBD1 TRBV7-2 CASSLVGTGFSGANVLTF TGTGCCAGCAGCTTAGTCGGGACAGGGTTCTCTGGGGCCAACGTCCTGACTTTC
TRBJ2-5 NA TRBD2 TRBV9 CASSLNRGGETQYF TGTGCCAGCAGCTTAAACCGGGGGGGAGAGACCCAGTACTTC
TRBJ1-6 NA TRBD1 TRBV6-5 CASSYLRDRDNSPLHF TGTGCCAGCAGTTACCTCCGGGACAGAGATAATTCACCCCTCCACTTT
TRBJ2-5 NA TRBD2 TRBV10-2 CASRRGMTSGGTLETQYF TGCGCCAGCAGAAGGGGGATGACTAGCGGGGGGACCCTGGAGACCCAGTACTTC
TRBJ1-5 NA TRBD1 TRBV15 CATSRVLPGQGRNQPQHF TGTGCCACCAGCAGAGTTTTGCCCGGACAGGGTAGGAATCAGCCCCAGCATTTT
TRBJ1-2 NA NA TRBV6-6 CASNDQGNGYTF TGTGCCAGCAATGACCAGGGTAACGGCTACACCTTC
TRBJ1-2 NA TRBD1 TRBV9 CASSDHNGQGGGYTF TGTGCCAGCAGCGACCATAACGGACAGGGTGGTGGCTACACCTTC
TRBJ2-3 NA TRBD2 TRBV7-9 CASSSAILAGDQPDTQYF TGTGCCAGCAGCTCAGCAATTCTAGCGGGAGATCAACCAGATACGCAGTATTTT
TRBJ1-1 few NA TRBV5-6 CASTAAGGLVTEAFF TGTGCCAGCACCGCGGCGGGGGGACTGGTCACTGAAGCTTTCTTT
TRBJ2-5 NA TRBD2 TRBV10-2 CASSVELAGGAFGETQYF TGCGCCAGCAGCGTAGAACTAGCGGGGGGCGCCTTCGGAGAGACCCAGTACTTC
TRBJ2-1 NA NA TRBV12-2 CASRLASTTSGPPAGSYNEQFF TGTGCAAGTCGCTTAGCCTCCACGACTAGCGGCCCTCCTGCCGGCTCCTACAATGAGCAGTTCTTC
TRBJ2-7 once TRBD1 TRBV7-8 CASSLGTGYAYEQYF TGTGCCAGCAGCTTAGGGACAGGGTACGCCTACGAGCAGTACTTC
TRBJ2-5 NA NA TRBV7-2 CASSLASRGLRETQYF TGTGCCAGCAGCTTAGCTTCTCGAGGTCTCCGGGAGACCCAGTACTTC
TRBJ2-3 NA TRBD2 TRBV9 CASSVGQREVNTQYF TGTGCCAGCAGCGTAGGCCAGCGGGAGGTAAATACGCAGTATTTT
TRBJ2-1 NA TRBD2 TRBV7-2 CASSLGWRGDHNEQFF TGTGCCAGCAGCTTAGGGTGGCGGGGGGACCACAATGAGCAGTTCTTC
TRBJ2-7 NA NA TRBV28 CASSLRQVTYEQYF TGTGCCAGCAGTCTAAGACAGGTTACCTACGAGCAGTACTTC
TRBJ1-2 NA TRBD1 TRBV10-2 CASSPKGTASNYGYTF TGCGCCAGCTCGCCGAAGGGGACAGCCTCAAACTATGGCTACACCTTC
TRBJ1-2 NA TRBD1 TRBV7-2 CASSPGQGTYGYTF TGTGCCAGCAGCCCGGGACAGGGGACCTATGGCTACACCTTC